These 12 T cell receptor beta chains were all obtained from the same sample, sequenced in a study of T cell changes during pregnancy in multiple sclerosis. The assay was immunoSEQ multiplex PCR, and TCRdb's table has in-frame clones only and misses some. The sample lists approximately 49,000 clones, 85% to 95% seen once, with around 0.9% in the top ten. This specimen was CD4+ T cells from peripheral blood mononuclear cells, taken in the second trimester of pregnancy. These receptors were obtained from a female donor in good health, enrolled as a control in a pregnancy study.

The rearrangement uses TRBV6-4 and TRBJ2-3; 7 nucleotides line up with TRBD2. This CDR3 is 13 amino acids long. CDR1 and CDR2 from the germline V gene are MRHNA and SNTAGT. The junction had 2 bases not matched to a gene; V was cut back by 6 bases and J by 2 bases. The CDR3 region has the DNA TGTGCCAGCAGCGGGGGGAACACAGATACGCAGTATTTT. Amino acid sequence: CASSGGNTDTQYF.

The genes are TRBV19 and TRBJ1-1; D gene uncertain. Deletions cut 1 base from V and 4 bases from J, with 7 bases between. The CDR3 sequence is 13 residues long. The germline V gene has CDR1 LNHDA and CDR2 SQIVND (reference sequence). CDR3 sequence reads: CASSIAGSTEAFF. Written as DNA, the CDR3 is TGTGCCAGTAGTATAGCGGGGTCCACTGAAGCTTTCTTT. The whole variable domain, filled in from reference TRBV19 and TRBJ1-1, reads DGGITQSPKYLFRKEGQNVTLSCEQNLNHDAMYWYRQDPGQGLRLIYYSQIVNDFQKGDIAEGYSVSREKKESFPLTVTSAQKNPTAFYLCASSIAGSTEAFFGQGTRLTVV.

The V and J genes are TRBV2 and TRBJ2-7, with 10 bases identical to TRBD2. The CDR3 has 14 residues. Germline-derived CDR1 and CDR2 are SNHLY and FYNNEI. The trim removed 5 bases at V and 1 base at J, leaving 2 bases unmatched. The CDR3 region has the DNA TGTGCCAGCAGTCTAGCGGGGGCATCCTACGAGCAGTACTTC. Encoded protein: CASSLAGASYEQYF.

This clone was counted between two and nine times. This chain links TRBV28 with TRBJ1-5; a possible D gene is TRBD1 (6 bases). Trimming cost V 7 bases and J 8 bases, with 12 bases left between them. Per the germline V gene, CDR1 is MDHEN and CDR2 is SYDVKM. The CDR3 covers 12 residues. The CDR3 DNA follows: TGTGCCAGCACCCCCACAGGGAAGCCCCAGCATTTT. This encodes CASTPTGKPQHF.

This clone was found once. This chain links TRBV11-2 with TRBJ2-7, with a possible D match to TRBD1 (6 bases). This CDR3 contains 15 residues. V gave up 5 bases and J gave up 2 bases, with 16 bases separating them. Germline values: CDR1 SGHAT, CDR2 FQNNGV. Here the CDR3 reads CASSHLQGRTYEQYF. The CDR3 region has the DNA TGTGCCAGCAGCCACCTACAGGGTAGAACCTACGAGCAGTACTTC.

This clone was detected only a few times. The gene calls are TRBV7-9 and TRBJ2-7, with 7 positions matching TRBD2. Germline CDR1 and CDR2: SEHNR and FQNEAQ (reference sequence). After removal of 0 bases from V and 1 base from J, the junction contained 12 bases not matched to a gene. This CDR3 is 18 amino acids long. In DNA, the CDR3 is TGTGCCAGCAGCTTAGCGGGATGGAGCGGGGTTGGTTCCTACGAGCAGTACTTC. This codes for CASSLAGWSGVGSYEQYF.

This chain joins TRBV5-6 and TRBJ1-1, with D uncertain. From germline, CDR1 is SGHDT and CDR2 YYEEEE. V gave up 4 bases and J gave up 5 bases, with 12 bases separating them. This CDR3 has 13 residues. The CDR3 nucleotides read TGTGCCAGCAGCCAAGGACGGGAGACTGAAGCTTTCTTT. Translated: CASSQGRETEAFF.

This clone showed up just once. The gene calls are TRBV2 and TRBJ2-2; 7 bases agree with TRBD1. The CDR3 is made up of 15 amino acids. The trim removed 6 bases at V and 1 base at J, leaving 5 bases unmatched. Germline V gene data show CDR1 as SNHLY and CDR2 as FYNNEI. CDR3 region: CASRRQGGNTGELFF. CDR3 coding DNA: TGTGCCAGCAGGCGACAGGGTGGGAACACCGGGGAGCTGTTTTTT. Combining the CDR3 with reference TRBV2 and TRBJ2-2 gives the whole variable domain EPEVTQTPSHQVTQMGQEVILRCVPISNHLYFYWYRQILGQKVEFLVSFYNNEISEKSEIFDDQFSVERPDGSNFTLKIRSTKLEDSAMYFCASRRQGGNTGELFFGEGSRLTVL.

This clone has a single count. The chain joins TRBV7-6 to TRBJ2-2; D unresolved. The V gene lost 1 base and the J gene lost 6 bases, with 12 bases spanning the gap. The germline CDR1 and CDR2 sequences are SGHVS and FNYEAQ. There are 15 residues in the CDR3. CDR3: CASSLEESRSGELFF. DNA of the CDR3: TGTGCCAGCAGCTTAGAAGAAAGCAGGTCCGGGGAGCTGTTTTTT.

This clone has more than one count but fewer than ten. V is TRBV6-5 and J is TRBJ2-7; D possibly corresponds to TRBD2 (5 bases). Per germline, CDR1 MNHEY and CDR2 SVGAGI. The CDR3 contains 14 residues. The V end was cut by 5 bases, the J end by 5 bases, with 16 bases between. The CDR3 DNA reads as TGTGCCAGCAGTCGCCCGATTCTGGAGGACGAGCAGTACTTC. Translation gives CASSRPILEDEQYF.

This clone appeared a few times. The chain joins TRBV18 to TRBJ1-4; TRBD1 agrees at 8 bases. The CDR3 loop spans 16 amino acids. Germline V gene sequence: CDR1 KGHSH, CDR2 LQKENI. V was clipped by 4 bases and J by 2 bases; unmatched bases: 6. CDR3 sequence: CASSLDRGQTNEKLFF. CDR3 nucleotides: TGTGCCAGCTCACTTGACAGGGGCCAGACTAATGAAAAACTGTTTTTT.

CDR3 region: CASSYRDRVGAYEQYF. The CDR3 nucleotides are TGTGCCAGCAGTTACCGGGACAGGGTGGGCGCCTACGAGCAGTACTTC. This chain uses TRBV28 with TRBJ2-7; TRBD1 aligns across 9 bases. Germline values: CDR1 MDHEN, CDR2 SYDVKM. The CDR3 is 16 amino acids. V shed 4 bases, J shed 2 bases, and the junction held 9 bases outside the gene matches.